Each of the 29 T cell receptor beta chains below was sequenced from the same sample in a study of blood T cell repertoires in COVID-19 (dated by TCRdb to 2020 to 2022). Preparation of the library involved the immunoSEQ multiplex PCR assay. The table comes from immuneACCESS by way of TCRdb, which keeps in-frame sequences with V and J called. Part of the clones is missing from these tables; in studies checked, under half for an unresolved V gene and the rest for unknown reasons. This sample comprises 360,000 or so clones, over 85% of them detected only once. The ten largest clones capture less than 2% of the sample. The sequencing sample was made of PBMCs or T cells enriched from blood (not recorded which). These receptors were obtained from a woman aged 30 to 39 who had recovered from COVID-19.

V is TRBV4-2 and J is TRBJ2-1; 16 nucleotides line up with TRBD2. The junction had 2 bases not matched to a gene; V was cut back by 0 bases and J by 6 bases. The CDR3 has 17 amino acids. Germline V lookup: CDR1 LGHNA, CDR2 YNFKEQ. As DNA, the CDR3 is TGTGCCAGCAGCCAAGATGGGACTAGCGGGGGGGGCAATGAGCAGTTCTTC. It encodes CASSQDGTSGGGNEQFF.

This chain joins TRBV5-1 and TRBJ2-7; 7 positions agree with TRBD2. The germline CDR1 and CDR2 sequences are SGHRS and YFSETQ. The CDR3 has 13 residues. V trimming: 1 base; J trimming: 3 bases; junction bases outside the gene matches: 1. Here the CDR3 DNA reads TGCGCCAGCAGCTTGCGGGAGGACTACGAGCAGTACTTC. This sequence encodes CASSLREDYEQYF.

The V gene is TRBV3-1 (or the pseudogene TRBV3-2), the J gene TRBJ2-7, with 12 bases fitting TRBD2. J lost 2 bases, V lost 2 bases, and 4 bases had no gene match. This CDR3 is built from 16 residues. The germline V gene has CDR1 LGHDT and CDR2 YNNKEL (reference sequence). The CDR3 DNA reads TGTGCCAGCAGCCAACCTCGGACTAGCGGGGCCTACGAGCAGTACTTC. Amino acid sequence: CASSQPRTSGAYEQYF.

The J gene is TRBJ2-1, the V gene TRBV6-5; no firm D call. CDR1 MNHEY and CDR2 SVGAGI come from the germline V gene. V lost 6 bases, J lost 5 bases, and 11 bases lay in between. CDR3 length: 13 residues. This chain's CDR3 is CASSPTGNNEQFF. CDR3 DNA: TGTGCCAGCAGCCCGACGGGTAACAATGAGCAGTTCTTC.

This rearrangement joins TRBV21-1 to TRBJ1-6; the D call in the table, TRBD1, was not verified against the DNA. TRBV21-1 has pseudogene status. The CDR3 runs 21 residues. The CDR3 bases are TGTGCCAGCAGCAAAGGTACAGGGGGTGCCCTGGTTGGCCCTCGTAATTCACCCCTCCACTTT. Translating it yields CASSKGTGGALVGPRNSPLHF.

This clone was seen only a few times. The CDR3 nucleotides read TGTGCCAGCAGCTTAGATTACGGGAACACCGGGGAGCTGTTTTTT. Translating gives CASSLDYGNTGELFF. The chain combines TRBV11-2 with TRBJ2-2; D remains ambiguous. CDR3 length: 15 amino acids. From germline, CDR1 is SGHAT and CDR2 FQNNGV. V was pared by 0 bases and J by 1 base, with 6 bases between.

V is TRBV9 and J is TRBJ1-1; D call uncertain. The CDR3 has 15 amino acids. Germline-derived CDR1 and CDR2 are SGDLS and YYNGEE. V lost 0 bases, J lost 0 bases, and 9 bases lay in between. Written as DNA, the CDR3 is TGTGCCAGCAGCGTAGAATCGGTTATGAACACTGAAGCTTTCTTT. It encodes CASSVESVMNTEAFF.

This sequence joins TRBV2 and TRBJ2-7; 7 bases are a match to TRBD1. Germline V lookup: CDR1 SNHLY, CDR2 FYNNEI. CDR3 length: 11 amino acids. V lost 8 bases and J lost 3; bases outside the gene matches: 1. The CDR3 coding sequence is TGTGCCAGCGGGGACAGCTACGAGCAGTACTTC. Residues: CASGDSYEQYF. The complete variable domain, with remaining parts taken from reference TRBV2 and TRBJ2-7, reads EPEVTQTPSHQVTQMGQEVILRCVPISNHLYFYWYRQILGQKVEFLVSFYNNEISEKSEIFDDQFSVERPDGSNFTLKIRSTKLEDSAMYFCASGDSYEQYFGPGTRLTVT.

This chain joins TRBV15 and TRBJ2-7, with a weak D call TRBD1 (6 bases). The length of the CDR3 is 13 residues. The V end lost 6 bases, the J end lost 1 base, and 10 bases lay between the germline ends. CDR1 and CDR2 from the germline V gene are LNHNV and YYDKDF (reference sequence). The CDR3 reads CATRQGMSYEQYF. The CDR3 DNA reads TGTGCCACCAGACAGGGTATGTCCTACGAGCAGTACTTC.

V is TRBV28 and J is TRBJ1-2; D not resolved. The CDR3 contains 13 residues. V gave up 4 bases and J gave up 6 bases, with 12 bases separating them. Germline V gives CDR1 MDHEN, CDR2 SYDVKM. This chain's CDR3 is CASSSLRFHGYTF. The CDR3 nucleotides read TGTGCCAGCAGTTCTCTCAGGTTCCATGGCTACACCTTC.

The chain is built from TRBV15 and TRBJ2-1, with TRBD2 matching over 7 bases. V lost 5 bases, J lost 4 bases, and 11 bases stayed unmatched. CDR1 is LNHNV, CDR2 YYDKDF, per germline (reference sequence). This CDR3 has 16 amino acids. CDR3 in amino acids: CATSGPLAGSYNEQFF. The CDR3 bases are TGTGCCACCAGCGGTCCCTTAGCGGGTTCGTACAATGAGCAGTTCTTC.

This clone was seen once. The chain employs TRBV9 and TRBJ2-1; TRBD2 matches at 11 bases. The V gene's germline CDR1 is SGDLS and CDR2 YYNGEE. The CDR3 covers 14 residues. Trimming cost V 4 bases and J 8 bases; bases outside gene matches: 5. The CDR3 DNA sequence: TGTGCCAGCAGCTTTTTAGCGGGGGGGGATGAGCAGTTCTTC. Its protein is CASSFLAGGDEQFF.

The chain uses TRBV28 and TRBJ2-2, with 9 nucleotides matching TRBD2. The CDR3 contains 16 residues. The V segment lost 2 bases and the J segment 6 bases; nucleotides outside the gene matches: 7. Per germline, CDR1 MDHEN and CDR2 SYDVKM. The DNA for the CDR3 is TGTGCCAGCAGTTTAATAGGTCTAGCGGGATCCGGGGAGCTGTTTTTT. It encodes CASSLIGLAGSGELFF.

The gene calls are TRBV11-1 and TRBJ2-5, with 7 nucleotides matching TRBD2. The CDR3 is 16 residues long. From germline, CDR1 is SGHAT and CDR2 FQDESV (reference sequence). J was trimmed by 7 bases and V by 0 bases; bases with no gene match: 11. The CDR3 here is CASSLAPTGTTGTQYF. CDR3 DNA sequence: TGTGCCAGCAGCTTAGCCCCTACCGGGACTACGGGGACCCAGTACTTC. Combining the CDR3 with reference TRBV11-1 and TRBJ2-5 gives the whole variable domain EAEVAQSPRYKITEKSQAVAFWCDPISGHATLYWYRQILGQGPELLVQFQDESVVDDSQLPKDRFSAERLKGVDSTLKIQPAELGDSAMYLCASSLAPTGTTGTQYFGPGTRLLVL.

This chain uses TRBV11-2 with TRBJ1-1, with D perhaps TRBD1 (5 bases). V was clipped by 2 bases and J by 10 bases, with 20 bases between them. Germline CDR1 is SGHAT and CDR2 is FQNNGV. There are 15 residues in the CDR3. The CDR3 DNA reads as TGTGCCAGCAGCTTAAGTTTTATGTCGGTAGGGGTAGCTTTCTTT. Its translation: CASSLSFMSVGVAFF.

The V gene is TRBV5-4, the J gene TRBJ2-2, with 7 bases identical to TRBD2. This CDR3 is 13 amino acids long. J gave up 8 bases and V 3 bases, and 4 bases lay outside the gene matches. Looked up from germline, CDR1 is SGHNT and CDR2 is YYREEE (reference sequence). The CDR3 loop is CASSSPGLGELFF. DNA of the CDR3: TGTGCCAGCAGCTCGCCGGGACTAGGGGAGCTGTTTTTT. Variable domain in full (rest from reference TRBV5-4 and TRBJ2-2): ETGVTQSPTHLIKTRGQQVTLRCSSQSGHNTVSWYQQALGQGPQFIFQYYREEENGRGNFPPRFSGLQFPNYSSELNVNALELDDSALYLCASSSPGLGELFFGEGSRLTVL.

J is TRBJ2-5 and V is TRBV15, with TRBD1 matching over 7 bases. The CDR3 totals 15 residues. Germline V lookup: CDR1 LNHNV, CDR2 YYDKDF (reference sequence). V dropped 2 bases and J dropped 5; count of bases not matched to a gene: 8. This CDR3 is CATSRKRQGMETQYF. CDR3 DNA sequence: TGTGCCACCAGCAGAAAAAGACAGGGCATGGAGACCCAGTACTTC.

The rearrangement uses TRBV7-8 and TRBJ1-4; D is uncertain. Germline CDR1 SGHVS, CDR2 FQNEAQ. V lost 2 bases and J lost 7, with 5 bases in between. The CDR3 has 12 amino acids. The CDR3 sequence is CASSLPGEKLFF. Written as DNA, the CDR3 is TGTGCCAGCAGCTTACCGGGTGAAAAACTGTTTTTT.

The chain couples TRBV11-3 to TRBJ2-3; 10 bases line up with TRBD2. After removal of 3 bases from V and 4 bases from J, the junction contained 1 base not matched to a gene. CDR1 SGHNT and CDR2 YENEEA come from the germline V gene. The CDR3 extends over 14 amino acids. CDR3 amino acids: CASSLGLASDTQYF. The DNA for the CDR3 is TGTGCCAGCAGCTTGGGACTAGCGTCAGATACGCAGTATTTT. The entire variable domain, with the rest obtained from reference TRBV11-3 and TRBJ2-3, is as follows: EAGVVQSPRYKIIEKKQPVAFWCNPISGHNTLYWYLQNLGQGPELLIRYENEEAVDDSQLPKDRFSAERLKGVDSTLKIQPAELGDSAVYLCASSLGLASDTQYFGPGTRLTVL.

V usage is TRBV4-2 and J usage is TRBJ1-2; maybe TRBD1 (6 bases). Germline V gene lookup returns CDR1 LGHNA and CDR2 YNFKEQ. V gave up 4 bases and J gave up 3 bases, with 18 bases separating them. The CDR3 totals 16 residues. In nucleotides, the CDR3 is TGTGCCAGCAGCCCCGAGGGGGGGGAGATGCACTATGGCTACACCTTC. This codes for CASSPEGGEMHYGYTF.

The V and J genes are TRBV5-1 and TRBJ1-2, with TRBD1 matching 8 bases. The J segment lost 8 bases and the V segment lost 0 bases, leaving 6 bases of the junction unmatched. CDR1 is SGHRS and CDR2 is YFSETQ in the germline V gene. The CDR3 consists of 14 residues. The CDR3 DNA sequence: TGCGCCAGCAGCTTGGATCCAGGGGGCAACGGCTACACCTTC. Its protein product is CASSLDPGGNGYTF.

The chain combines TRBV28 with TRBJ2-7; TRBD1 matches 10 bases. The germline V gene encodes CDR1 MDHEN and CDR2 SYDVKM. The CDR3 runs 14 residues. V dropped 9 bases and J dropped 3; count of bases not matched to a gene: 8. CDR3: CASWGQGTNYEQYF. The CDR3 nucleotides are TGTGCCAGTTGGGGACAGGGGACCAACTACGAGCAGTACTTC.

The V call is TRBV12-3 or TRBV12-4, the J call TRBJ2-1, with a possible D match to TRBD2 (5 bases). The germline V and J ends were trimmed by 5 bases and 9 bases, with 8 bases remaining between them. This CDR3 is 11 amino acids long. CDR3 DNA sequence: TGTGCCAGCAGTGCCGGAGGTGAGCAGTTCTTC. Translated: CASSAGGEQFF.

CDR3 DNA sequence: TGTGCCAGCAGACCAGGGAACTATGGCTACACCTTC. It codes for CASRPGNYGYTF. The genes are TRBV25-1 and TRBJ1-2, with D possibly being TRBD1 (5 bases). With 6 bases removed from V and 2 bases from J, the gap between germline ends came to 7 bases. The CDR3 runs 12 residues. In germline, CDR1 is MGHDK, CDR2 SYGVNS.

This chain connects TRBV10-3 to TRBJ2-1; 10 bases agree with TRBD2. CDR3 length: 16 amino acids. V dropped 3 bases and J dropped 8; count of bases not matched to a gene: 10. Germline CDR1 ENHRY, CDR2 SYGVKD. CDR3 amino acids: CAISEGSGGAPHEQFF. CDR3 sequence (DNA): TGTGCCATCAGTGAAGGAAGCGGGGGGGCCCCCCATGAGCAGTTCTTC.

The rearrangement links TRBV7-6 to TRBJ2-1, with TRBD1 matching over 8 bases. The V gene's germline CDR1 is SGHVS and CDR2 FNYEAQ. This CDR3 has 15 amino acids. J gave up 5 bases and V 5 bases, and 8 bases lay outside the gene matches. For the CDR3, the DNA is TGTGCCAGCAGCACGGGACAGGCTCTGAACAATGAGCAGTTCTTC. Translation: CASSTGQALNNEQFF.

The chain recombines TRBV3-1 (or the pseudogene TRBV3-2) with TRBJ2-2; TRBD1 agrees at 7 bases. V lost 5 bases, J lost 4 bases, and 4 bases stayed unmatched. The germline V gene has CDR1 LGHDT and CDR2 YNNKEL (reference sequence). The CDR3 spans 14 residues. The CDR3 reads CASSDRAGTGELFF. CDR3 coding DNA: TGTGCCAGCAGCGACAGGGCTGGCACCGGGGAGCTGTTTTTT.

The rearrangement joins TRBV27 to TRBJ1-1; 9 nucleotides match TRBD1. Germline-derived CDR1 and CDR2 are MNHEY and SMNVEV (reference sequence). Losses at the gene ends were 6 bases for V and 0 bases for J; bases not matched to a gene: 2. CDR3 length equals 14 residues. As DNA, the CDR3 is TGTGCCAGCAGGGGACAGGGAATGAACACTGAAGCTTTCTTT. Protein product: CASRGQGMNTEAFF.

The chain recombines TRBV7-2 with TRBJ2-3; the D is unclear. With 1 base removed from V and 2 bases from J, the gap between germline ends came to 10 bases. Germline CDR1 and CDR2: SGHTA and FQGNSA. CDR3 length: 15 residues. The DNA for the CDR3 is TGTGCCAGCAGCTTAGGAGGCGAGACCACAGATACGCAGTATTTT. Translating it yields CASSLGGETTDTQYF. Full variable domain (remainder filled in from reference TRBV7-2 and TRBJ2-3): GAGVSQSPSNKVTEKGKDVELRCDPISGHTALYWYRQSLGQGLEFLIYFQGNSAPDKSGLPSDRFSAERTGGSVSTLTIQRTQQEDSAVYLCASSLGGETTDTQYFGPGTRLTVL.